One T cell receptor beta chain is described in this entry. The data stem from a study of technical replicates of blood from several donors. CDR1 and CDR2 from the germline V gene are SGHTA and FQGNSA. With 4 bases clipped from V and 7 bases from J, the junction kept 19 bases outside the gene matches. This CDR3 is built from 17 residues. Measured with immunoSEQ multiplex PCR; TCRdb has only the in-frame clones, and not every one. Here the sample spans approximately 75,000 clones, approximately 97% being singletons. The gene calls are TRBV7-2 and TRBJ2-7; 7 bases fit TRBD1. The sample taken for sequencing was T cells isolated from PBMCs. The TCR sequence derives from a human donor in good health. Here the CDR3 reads CASSSGLLSRQGEEQYF. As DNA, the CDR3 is TGTGCCAGCAGCTCCGGATTACTCTCGCGGCAGGGGGAAGAGCAGTACTTC.